This TCR beta chain was identified during a study of blood T cells in healthy people across ages. Through a sample-barcoded 5' primer and a J-beta primer mix, a second PCR was run for 7 to 11 cycles. MiXCR was run by TCRdb on the 5' RACE reads, yielding one entry per CDR3 protein. The table has 1.5 million to 2 million distinct CDR3 sequences, approximately 28% seen once. Points on this clonotype: Its specificity is unknown.

This CDR3 is built from 13 residues. V was cut by 7 bases and J by 2 bases, with 9 bases left in between. The germline V gene has CDR1 SNHLY and CDR2 FYNNEI. Findings and limits, study-wide: Versus aged donors, long-lived donors had higher diversity and more naive CD4+ cells. Any conclusive comparison of naive versus antigen-experienced cells was prevented by using unsorted PBMCs.

Each donor's blood draw was 7.5 to 10 milliliters of peripheral blood. Every sample yielded at least 6.5 million isolated PBMCs. The clonotype was recovered from a woman aged 25 to 39 in good health. This chain joins TRBV2 and TRBJ2-4; D uncertain. Sequenced input: blood. For the CDR3, the DNA is TGTGCCAGCAATGATCACACCAAAAACATTCAGTACTTC. Amino acids: CASNDHTKNIQYF.